The clone carrying this T cell receptor beta chain appeared many times. This CDR3 comprises 15 residues. This entry comes from a study of early T cells in non-severe SARS-CoV-2 infection. Looking at the study overall: Sequencing was performed on bulk RNA from unsorted whole blood, leaving chains unpaired.

Unique molecular identifiers (one per individual cDNA molecule) were attached. TCRdb fed the 5' RACE reads into MiXCR, producing one record per CDR3 protein. Among approximately 50,000 distinct CDR3 sequences listed, under 15% were seen once. The sequenced sample was whole blood. This chain connects TRBV21-1 to TRBJ2-7; the tabulated D call, TRBD2, remains unverified against the DNA. TRBV21-1 is recorded as a pseudogene. The clonotype was recovered from an adult who was a healthcare worker with PCR-confirmed SARS-CoV-2 infection or an uninfected control (not recorded which). The CDR3 DNA reads as TGTGCCAGCAGCAAAGCAGAGGGAGGGGGTTACGAGCAGTACTTC. Its protein is CASSKAEGGGYEQYF.